The T cell receptor beta chain described here comes from a study of shared clonotypes between healthy human individuals. About this clone: Its target is unknown.

Study-level results: The rarefaction results pointed to incomplete sorted-subset sequencing despite large depth. Tissues were not sampled, only blood, and their repertoires likely differ.

CDR3 size: 19 residues. V dropped 5 bases and J dropped 6; count of bases not matched to a gene: 19. CDR1 and CDR2 from the germline V gene are SGHAT and FQNNGV. Donors comprised healthy HIV-negative adults lacking recent acute infections or vaccinations. Original analysis: Junction-only sequences produced by ImmunoSEQ had no quality scores, so filtering differed. Method: immunoSEQ multiplex PCR; TCRdb's copy keeps in-frame clones and lacks some. V and J calls and clone size follow that table, whereas D and trimming were derived from the DNA. The sample contains about 2.4 million clones, approximately 93% of which appear only once.

The chain couples TRBV11-2 to TRBJ2-2; 9 bases line up with TRBD2. The TCR was taken from a man in his late teens or twenties in good health. Some clones in this sample may be carry-over from other donors' samples. Sample: naive CD4+ T cells from PBMCs. Subset defined: CD45RA+ positively selected. CDR3 in amino acids: CASSPRGLAGRVRAGELFF. CDR3 nucleotides: TGTGCCAGCAGCCCAAGGGGTCTAGCGGGGCGGGTTCGGGCCGGGGAGCTGTTTTTT.